Sequencing of this T cell receptor (beta chain) was carried out in a study of blood T cell repertoires in COVID-19. Repertoires were generated with immunoSEQ multiplex PCR, while TCRdb's copy carries only in-frame clones and drops some. The sample contains approximately 530,000 clones, 85% to 90% of which appear only once. The CDR3 sequence is 18 residues long. The V gene's germline CDR1 is SGHRS and CDR2 YFSETQ. J was trimmed by 7 bases and V by 2 bases; bases with no gene match: 14. This clone was seen a single time. The chain combines TRBV5-1 with TRBJ2-1; TRBD2 matches 11 bases. Sequenced material: peripheral blood. This TCR came from a woman between 45 and 60 years old with COVID-19, enrolled during active disease. This CDR3 reads CASSFSGGASVTGNEQFF. CDR3 in DNA: TGCGCCAGCAGCTTTAGCGGGGGGGCATCCGTGACCGGAAATGAGCAGTTCTTC.